Presented here are 27 T cell receptor beta chains from one specimen sequenced in a study of shared clonotypes between healthy human individuals. Here immunoSEQ multiplex PCR was the method, and the copy in TCRdb shows in-frame clones only, minus some. The sample consists of about 2.2 million clones, about 93% of them appearing once. Naivety among CD8 cells was defined by CD45RO negativity and positive CCR7 selection, thereby excluding terminally differentiated effector memory CD45RA+ cells. The sample consisted of naive CD8+ T cells from PBMCs. All receptors come from a man aged 18 to 35 in good health. Some clones in this sample may be carry-over from other donors' samples.

V usage is TRBV9 and J usage is TRBJ1-1, with D perhaps matching TRBD1 (6 bases). CDR1 SGDLS and CDR2 YYNGEE come from the germline V gene. The ends were cut back, 4 bases at V and 0 bases at J, with 13 bases in the middle. This CDR3 is built from 15 residues. The CDR3 DNA is TGTGCCAGCAGCACAGTAGACAGGCTGAACACTGAAGCTTTCTTT. It encodes CASSTVDRLNTEAFF.

The chain couples TRBV28 to TRBJ2-3; no firm D call. With 3 bases removed from V and 3 bases from J, the gap between germline ends came to 16 bases. The V gene's germline CDR1 is MDHEN and CDR2 SYDVKM. There are 16 residues in the CDR3. CDR3 bases: TGTGCCAGCAGTTTCTCGGGTAGTTTGCGGACAGATACGCAGTATTTT. Translation: CASSFSGSLRTDTQYF.

This chain joins TRBV15 and TRBJ2-5; 8 bases match TRBD2. Germline values: CDR1 LNHNV, CDR2 YYDKDF (reference sequence). The CDR3 sequence is 14 residues long. J gave up 8 bases and V 0 bases, and 5 bases lay outside the gene matches. DNA of the CDR3: TGTGCCACCAGCAGAGAGGAGGTAGCGGGAACCCAGTACTTC. Translating gives CATSREEVAGTQYF. The full variable domain, with the rest looked up from reference TRBV15 and TRBJ2-5, is DAMVIQNPRYQVTQFGKPVTLSCSQTLNHNVMYWYQQKSSQAPKLLFHYYDKDFNNEADTPDNFQSRRPNTSFCFLDIRSPGLGDTAMYLCATSREEVAGTQYFGPGTRLLVL.

The rearrangement joins TRBV10-2 to TRBJ1-1; D may be TRBD1 (6 bases). The CDR3 sequence is 14 residues long. Germline V gene sequence: CDR1 WSHSY, CDR2 SAAADI. V was clipped by 5 bases and J by 5 bases, with 15 bases between them. Written as DNA, the CDR3 is TGCGCCAGCAGTAATCCTTGGGGGCGTACTGAAGCTTTCTTT. This encodes CASSNPWGRTEAFF.

V is TRBV13 and J is TRBJ1-2, with 8 bases matching TRBD1. From germline, CDR1 is PRHDT and CDR2 FYEKMQ (reference sequence). This CDR3 region has 17 residues. V shed 0 bases and J 2 bases; nucleotides not matched to a gene: 8. The CDR3 loop reads CASSLGFPDRGNYGYTF. The CDR3, as DNA: TGTGCCAGCAGCTTAGGCTTTCCTGACAGGGGCAACTATGGCTACACCTTC. The whole variable domain, filled in from reference TRBV13 and TRBJ1-2, reads AAGVIQSPRHLIKEKRETATLKCYPIPRHDTVYWYQQGPGQDPQFLISFYEKMQSDKGSIPDRFSAQQFSDYHSELNMSSLELGDSALYFCASSLGFPDRGNYGYTFGSGTRLTVV.

The chain uses TRBV7-8 and TRBJ2-1, with D hard to call. V shed 5 bases and J shed 9 bases, with 14 bases lying between them. The CDR3 loop spans 13 amino acids. Germline V gene sequence: CDR1 SGHVS, CDR2 FQNEAQ. CDR3 loop: CASSPVVVGEQFF. CDR3 nucleotides: TGTGCCAGCAGCCCCGTAGTAGTAGGTGAGCAGTTCTTC.

The sample holds one count of this clone. The chain carries TRBV28 and TRBJ2-3; D remains unclear. V was pared by 6 bases and J by 3 bases, with 19 bases between. The CDR3 spans 16 residues. In germline, CDR1 is MDHEN, CDR2 SYDVKM. CDR3 in DNA: TGTGCCAGCAGCCCTAGAATTCCCGATCCTACAGATACGCAGTATTTT. It yields the protein CASSPRIPDPTDTQYF.

The chain employs TRBV10-3 and TRBJ2-1; 8 positions agree with TRBD2. In germline, CDR1 is ENHRY, CDR2 SYGVKD. CDR3 length: 18 amino acids. With V trimmed by 3 bases and J by 1 base, 11 bases remained unmatched. The DNA for the CDR3 is TGTGCCATCAGTGACGGGGCGGGAGGCCCCCGTTCCTACAATGAGCAGTTCTTC. It specifies CAISDGAGGPRSYNEQFF.

The chain carries TRBV30 and TRBJ2-7; 7 bases align to TRBD2. The germline V gene encodes CDR1 GTSNPN and CDR2 SVGIG (reference sequence). With V trimmed by 7 bases and J by 6 bases, 12 bases remained unmatched. CDR3 length equals 13 residues. CDR3 region: CAFSGTTTPEQYF. The DNA for the CDR3 is TGTGCCTTCTCCGGGACTACCACCCCCGAGCAGTACTTC.

This chain links TRBV5-1 with TRBJ1-1; 7 nucleotides align to TRBD1. V lost 8 bases and J lost 1; bases outside the gene matches: 11. Germline V gene data show CDR1 as SGHRS and CDR2 as YFSETQ. This CDR3 comprises 15 residues. The CDR3 sequence: CASIPRDSPNTEAFF. The CDR3 nucleotides are TGCGCCAGTATACCCCGGGACAGTCCGAACACTGAAGCTTTCTTT.

V usage is TRBV27 and J usage is TRBJ1-1; tentatively, D is TRBD1 (6 bases). In germline, CDR1 is MNHEY, CDR2 SMNVEV (reference sequence). The ends were cut back, 5 bases at V and 6 bases at J, with 16 bases in the middle. The CDR3 consists of 14 residues. CDR3 coding DNA: TGTGCCAGCAGTCGATACAACAGGGTCCCTGAAGCTTTCTTT. This encodes CASSRYNRVPEAFF.

V is TRBV2 and J is TRBJ1-2, with D uncertain. Germline values: CDR1 SNHLY, CDR2 FYNNEI. The CDR3 has 12 residues. V was shortened by 10 bases and J by 2 bases, with 11 bases between the two germline ends. CDR3 sequence: CAKEQRNYGYTF. Here the CDR3 DNA reads TGTGCCAAGGAACAGAGAAACTATGGCTACACCTTC.

This chain uses TRBV28 with TRBJ2-7, with D possibly being TRBD2 (5 bases). V lost 5 bases, J lost 2 bases, and 13 bases lay in between. Germline loops: CDR1 MDHEN, CDR2 SYDVKM. The CDR3 has 14 residues. The CDR3 here is CASSPEGEAYEQYF. The CDR3 nucleotides read TGTGCCAGCAGTCCCGAGGGCGAAGCCTACGAGCAGTACTTC.

V gene TRBV5-6 combines with J gene TRBJ1-1; D uncertain. Germline CDR1 and CDR2: SGHDT and YYEEEE. V dropped 5 bases and J dropped 0 bases, with 8 bases sitting between them. The CDR3 spans 13 residues. In DNA, the CDR3 is TGTGCCAGCAGTGCAGTGTTGAACACTGAAGCTTTCTTT. Encoded protein: CASSAVLNTEAFF.

The V gene is TRBV7-2, the J gene TRBJ2-6; a weak D match, TRBD2 (5 bases). The CDR3 loop spans 15 amino acids. The V gene's germline CDR1 is SGHTA and CDR2 FQGNSA. With 5 bases removed from V and 0 bases from J, the gap between germline ends came to 8 bases. CDR3 sequence: CASSDRGSGANVLTF. Written as DNA, the CDR3 is TGTGCCAGCAGCGACCGGGGCTCTGGGGCCAACGTCCTGACTTTC.

The chain joins TRBV19 to TRBJ2-1, with D possibly matching TRBD1 (6 bases). The CDR3 runs 19 residues. V lost 3 bases and J 1 base, leaving 22 bases between the germline ends. The germline V gene encodes CDR1 LNHDA and CDR2 SQIVND (reference sequence). CDR3 protein: CASSIKYRDPHPSYNEQFF. Written as DNA, the CDR3 is TGTGCCAGTAGTATTAAGTACAGGGACCCTCACCCTTCCTACAATGAGCAGTTCTTC.

The chain links TRBV4-1 to TRBJ2-7, with TRBD1 identical over 10 bases. CDR3 size: 18 residues. The ends lost 4 bases at V and 1 base at J; junction bases unmatched: 13. CDR1 is MGHRA, CDR2 YSYEKL, per germline. The CDR3 nucleotides read TGCGCCAGCAGCCCCGCGTCGCGCGGGACAGGGGCATCCTACGAGCAGTACTTC. The encoded protein is CASSPASRGTGASYEQYF.

This rearrangement joins TRBV7-3 to TRBJ1-5; the match to TRBD1 covers 12 bases. Germline CDR1 SGHTA, CDR2 FQGTGA. V lost 5 bases and J lost 2; bases outside the gene matches: 7. The length of the CDR3 is 17 residues. The DNA for the CDR3 is TGTGCCAGCAGCCAGCCCGGGACAGGGGGCGGCAATCAGCCCCAGCATTTT. Amino acids: CASSQPGTGGGNQPQHF. Full variable domain (rest looked up from reference TRBV7-3 and TRBJ1-5): GAGVSQTPSNKVTEKGKYVELRCDPISGHTALYWYRQSLGQGPEFLIYFQGTGAADDSGLPNDRFFAVRPEGSVSTLKIQRTERGDSAVYLCASSQPGTGGGNQPQHFGDGTRLSIL.

In regard to this clone: This sample includes further DNA sequences coding for the same CDR3. The genes are TRBV9 and TRBJ1-5; D gene ambiguous. The CDR3 contains 14 residues. From germline, CDR1 is SGDLS and CDR2 YYNGEE. Between the trimmed V and J ends, which lost 2 bases and 7 bases, there was a span of 13 bases. This CDR3 is CASSVGAGRQPQHF. DNA for the CDR3: TGTGCCAGCAGCGTCGGAGCAGGAAGACAGCCCCAGCATTTT.

As to this clone: This sample includes further DNA sequences coding for the same CDR3. The V call is TRBV28, the J call TRBJ1-5; D not resolved. V lost 6 bases, J lost 0 bases, and 12 bases lay in between. The CDR3 consists of 15 residues. Germline V gene lookup returns CDR1 MDHEN and CDR2 SYDVKM. CDR3 loop: CASSLFPDSNQPQHF. CDR3 DNA sequence: TGTGCCAGCAGCCTTTTTCCCGATAGCAATCAGCCCCAGCATTTT.

The chain uses TRBV7-9 and TRBJ1-3; D is possibly TRBD1 (5 bases). Between the trimmed V and J ends, which lost 3 bases and 2 bases, there was a span of 11 bases. This CDR3 has 15 residues. Germline-derived CDR1 and CDR2 are SEHNR and FQNEAQ (reference sequence). The chain's CDR3 is CASSFGGVAGNTIYF. CDR3 nucleotides: TGTGCCAGCAGCTTCGGGGGGGTCGCTGGAAACACCATATATTTT. Filled out from reference TRBV7-9 and TRBJ1-3, the complete variable domain reads DTGVSQNPRHKITKRGQNVTFRCDPISEHNRLYWYRQTLGQGPEFLTYFQNEAQLEKSRLLSDRFSAERPKGSFSTLEIQRTEQGDSAMYLCASSFGGVAGNTIYFGEGSWLTVV.

The V gene is TRBV7-9, the J gene TRBJ2-7; tentative D call: TRBD2 (5 bases). V lost 1 base, J lost 0 bases, and 16 bases lay in between. This CDR3 comprises 17 residues. Germline CDR1 is SEHNR and CDR2 is FQNEAQ (reference sequence). CDR3 loop: CASSLGFGRVSSYEQYF. For the CDR3, the DNA is TGTGCCAGCAGCTTAGGGTTTGGGCGGGTGTCCTCCTACGAGCAGTACTTC.

The rearrangement joins TRBV6-1 to TRBJ2-3; maybe TRBD2 (6 bases). V was cut by 6 bases and J by 3 bases, with 16 bases left in between. The CDR3 is 15 residues long. Germline assignment: CDR1 MNHNS and CDR2 SASEGT. CDR3 sequence reads: CASRRDGGRTDTQYF. Written as DNA, the CDR3 is TGTGCCAGCAGGAGGGACGGAGGGAGAACAGATACGCAGTATTTT.

The chain recombines TRBV19 with TRBJ1-1, with D uncertain. V gave up 10 bases and J gave up 2 bases, with 8 bases separating them. Germline V gene sequence: CDR1 LNHDA, CDR2 SQIVND (reference sequence). The CDR3 is 11 residues long. The CDR3: CAIWTNTEAFF. CDR3 sequence (DNA): TGTGCCATCTGGACTAACACTGAAGCTTTCTTT. The variable domain in full, with the rest retrieved from reference TRBV19 and TRBJ1-1, is DGGITQSPKYLFRKEGQNVTLSCEQNLNHDAMYWYRQDPGQGLRLIYYSQIVNDFQKGDIAEGYSVSREKKESFPLTVTSAQKNPTAFYLCAIWTNTEAFFGQGTRLTVV.

This chain uses TRBV19 with TRBJ2-6; a possible D gene is TRBD2 (6 bases). V lost 5 bases and J 0 bases, leaving 11 bases between the germline ends. Germline V gene lookup returns CDR1 LNHDA and CDR2 SQIVND (reference sequence). This CDR3 has 16 amino acids. The CDR3 region is CASSPAGSSGANVLTF. The CDR3 region has the DNA TGTGCCAGTAGTCCAGCGGGCAGCTCTGGGGCCAACGTCCTGACTTTC.

V usage is TRBV21-1 and J usage is TRBJ1-2. TRBV21-1 is marked as a pseudogene. This CDR3 contains 17 residues. CDR3 nucleotides: TGTGCCAGCAGCAAAGGCGGGGGTGGGCCCTCCAATGATGGCTACACCTTC. Translated, it gives CASSKGGGGPSNDGYTF.

The chain combines TRBV13 with TRBJ2-1; possibly TRBD2 for D (6 bases). V lost 5 bases and J 7 bases, leaving 18 bases between the germline ends. The CDR3 loop spans 15 amino acids. The V gene's germline CDR1 is PRHDT and CDR2 FYEKMQ (reference sequence). The CDR3 loop is CASSDRRVRGNEQFF. In nucleotides, the CDR3 is TGTGCCAGCAGCGATCGCAGGGTCCGGGGGAATGAGCAGTTCTTC. The full variable domain, completed using reference TRBV13 and TRBJ2-1, is AAGVIQSPRHLIKEKRETATLKCYPIPRHDTVYWYQQGPGQDPQFLISFYEKMQSDKGSIPDRFSAQQFSDYHSELNMSSLELGDSALYFCASSDRRVRGNEQFFGPGTRLTVL.